These T cell receptor beta chains were read from a single sample in a study of blood T cell repertoires in COVID-19. Assay used: immunoSEQ multiplex PCR; TCRdb lists only in-frame clones, some missing. Counted here are around 290,000 clones, 70% to 90% occurring once; the ten biggest clones make up approximately 2%. The source material was PBMCs or T cells enriched from blood (not recorded which). The receptors here all came from a woman aged 55-69 years in a cohort exposed to, infected with or recovered from COVID-19 (not recorded which). CDR3s include the opening cysteine and the closing phenylalanine or tryptophan. A D gene is named only where the DNA matches it firmly. The size of a clone is reported for some rows only, either as once, few or many, or as a class for expanded clones.

j_call d_call v_call clone_size cdr3_aa cdr3_nt
TRBJ1-1 TRBD1 TRBV3-1/TRBV3-2 NA CASSQDYSGQGADTEAFF TGTGCCAGCAGCCAAGATTACTCTGGACAGGGGGCGGACACTGAAGCTTTCTTT
TRBJ1-2 TRBD1 TRBV14 NA CASSPNRGLSYTF TGTGCCAGCAGCCCGAACAGGGGCTTAAGCTACACCTTC
TRBJ2-7 TRBD1 TRBV5-4 NA CASSLATGDYEQYF TGTGCCAGCAGCTTGGCGACAGGGGACTACGAGCAGTACTTC
TRBJ1-5 TRBD1 TRBV28 NA CASSLGQGGRKGNQPQHF TGTGCCAGCAGTTTAGGACAGGGGGGAAGGAAAGGCAATCAGCCCCAGCATTTT
TRBJ2-2 NA TRBV11-1 NA CASSLAQPGELFF TGTGCCAGCAGCTTAGCACAGCCCGGGGAGCTGTTTTTT
TRBJ2-5 TRBD1 TRBV10-3 NA CAIAPGQGGEETQYF TGTGCCATCGCCCCAGGACAGGGGGGTGAAGAGACCCAGTACTTC
TRBJ2-3 TRBD2 TRBV5-1 NA CASSLASGDTDTQYF TGCGCCAGCAGCTTGGCTAGCGGGGACACAGATACGCAGTATTTT
TRBJ2-5 NA TRBV11-2 NA CASSPRDFQETQYF TGTGCCAGCAGCCCGAGAGACTTCCAAGAGACCCAGTACTTC
TRBJ1-3 NA TRBV2 once CASSEQGRTGNTIYF TGTGCCAGCAGTGAGCAAGGGAGAACTGGAAACACCATATATTTT
TRBJ2-2 TRBD2 TRBV7-8 NA CASSFFGGLGAGELFF TGTGCCAGCAGCTTTTTCGGGGGGTTAGGGGCCGGGGAGCTGTTTTTT
TRBJ2-2 TRBD2 TRBV25-1 few CASTPAGKVNTGELFF TGTGCCAGCACCCCAGCGGGGAAAGTAAACACCGGGGAGCTGTTTTTT